Each of the 18 T cell receptor beta chains below was sequenced from the same sample in a study of a mutant IDH1 vaccine in newly diagnosed glioma. Stated time point: week 35, safety follow-up. Topical imiquimod was applied with each vaccine dose, which held 300 ug of mutant IDH1 20-mer peptide. Assay used: immunoSEQ multiplex PCR; TCRdb lists only in-frame clones, some missing. This table holds about 29,000 clones, roughly 76% found once. These receptors' antigens are unknown. The sample in question was PBMCs, obtained from a glioma patient whose treatment included an IDH1 peptide vaccine. These receptors originate from a man aged 50 to 59 with glioma.

This rearrangement joins TRBV4-1 to TRBJ1-2; D gene unclear. V gave up 0 bases and J gave up 0 bases, with 8 bases separating them. Germline assignment: CDR1 MGHRA and CDR2 YSYEKL. The CDR3 has 15 amino acids. The DNA of the CDR3 is TGCGCCAGCAGCCAAGAGGGCAACTCTAACTATGGCTACACCTTC. Its protein is CASSQEGNSNYGYTF.

V is TRBV29-1 and J is TRBJ2-1; D is unresolved. CDR1 SQVTM and CDR2 ANQGSEA come from the germline V gene. The CDR3 is 12 residues long. V lost 6 bases to trimming and J lost 4 bases, with 10 bases between them. The CDR3 DNA reads TGCAGCGTGGCGGCAGCGTACAATGAGCAGTTCTTC. Amino acid sequence: CSVAAAYNEQFF.

The V and J genes are TRBV7-2 and TRBJ2-7; 10 bases fit TRBD1. The V and J ends lost 0 bases and 2 bases, in that order; junction bases with no gene match: 4. The germline CDR1 and CDR2 sequences are SGHTA and FQGNSA. The CDR3 spans 16 residues. CDR3 sequence (DNA): TGTGCCAGCAGCTTAGCGTCGGGACAGGGGACCTACGAGCAGTACTTC. Its translation: CASSLASGQGTYEQYF.

The chain joins TRBV29-1 to TRBJ2-5, with 11 nucleotides matching TRBD2. The CDR3 length is 14 residues. The V gene's germline CDR1 is SQVTM and CDR2 ANQGSEA. The J segment lost 1 base and the V segment lost 5 bases, leaving 3 bases of the junction unmatched. In DNA, the CDR3 is TGCAGCGTTTGCACTAGCGGGGGCCAAGAGACCCAGTACTTC. Protein product: CSVCTSGGQETQYF. Drawing the rest from reference TRBV29-1 and TRBJ2-5, the complete variable domain is SAVISQKPSRDICQRGTSLTIQCQVDSQVTMMFWYRQQPGQSLTLIATANQGSEATYESGFVIDKFPISRPNLTFSTLTVSNMSPEDSSIYLCSVCTSGGQETQYFGPGTRLLVL.

This clone came up a few times. The chain is built from TRBV14 and TRBJ1-1; a weak D match, TRBD1 (5 bases). The V end lost 1 base, the J end lost 4 bases, and 10 bases lay between the germline ends. Germline V lookup: CDR1 SGHDN, CDR2 FVKESK. CDR3 length: 14 amino acids. CDR3 sequence (DNA): TGTGCCAGCAGCCAAGGTTGGCAGGGCACTGAAGCTTTCTTT. Translated: CASSQGWQGTEAFF.

This clone occurred once. The gene calls are TRBV10-3 and TRBJ2-1; D uncertain. Germline lookup yields CDR1 ENHRY and CDR2 SYGVKD. The V end was cut by 10 bases, the J end by 3 bases, with 16 bases between. The CDR3 contains 14 residues. The chain's CDR3 is CATRYSDIYNEQFF. For the CDR3, the DNA is TGTGCCACCCGCTACTCCGACATCTACAATGAGCAGTTCTTC.

The V gene is TRBV9, the J gene TRBJ2-3; 9 nucleotides line up with TRBD2. Germline-derived CDR1 and CDR2 are SGDLS and YYNGEE. V lost 2 bases and J lost 2; bases outside the gene matches: 9. This CDR3 is built from 17 residues. The CDR3 loop reads CASSVRGGGTTTDTQYF. The CDR3 DNA follows: TGTGCCAGCAGCGTCCGCGGGGGGGGGACCACCACAGATACGCAGTATTTT.

The CDR3 sequence: CASSQAEDEQFF. In DNA, the CDR3 is TGCGCCAGCAGCCAGGCTGAGGATGAGCAGTTCTTC. The chain has TRBV4-1 and TRBJ2-1, with D uncertain. The V gene's germline CDR1 is MGHRA and CDR2 YSYEKL. This CDR3 is built from 12 residues. The V gene lost 3 bases and the J gene lost 8 bases, with 8 bases spanning the gap.

V is TRBV7-2 and J is TRBJ1-1; TRBD1 might be the D (6 bases). This CDR3 region has 15 residues. V was trimmed by 5 bases and J by 4 bases, leaving 17 bases between them. Germline V lookup: CDR1 SGHTA, CDR2 FQGNSA. CDR3 nucleotides: TGTGCCAGCAGCAGAATCGGCACAGGGCCCACTGAAGCTTTCTTT. It codes for CASSRIGTGPTEAFF.

The chain employs TRBV25-1 and TRBJ1-1; the D is unclear. CDR1 MGHDK and CDR2 SYGVNS come from the germline V gene. With 1 base removed from V and 10 bases from J, the gap between germline ends came to 13 bases. This CDR3 has 13 residues. CDR3 in amino acids: CASSESVGRGAFF. The CDR3 DNA sequence: TGTGCCAGCAGTGAATCTGTGGGCCGGGGAGCTTTCTTT. Supplemented by reference TRBV25-1 and TRBJ1-1, the full variable domain reads EADIYQTPRYLVIGTGKKITLECSQTMGHDKMYWYQQDPGMELHLIHYSYGVNSTEKGDLSSESTVSRIRTEHFPLTLESARPSHTSQYLCASSESVGRGAFFGQGTRLTVV.

The chain links TRBV4-1 to TRBJ2-5; TRBD2 matches 13 bases. CDR3 size: 18 residues. Germline lookup yields CDR1 MGHRA and CDR2 YSYEKL. Trimming cost V 2 bases and J 5 bases; bases outside gene matches: 11. The CDR3 sequence is CASSQLPGLAGVVETQYF. The CDR3 nucleotides are TGCGCCAGCAGCCAACTACCCGGACTAGCGGGAGTTGTGGAGACCCAGTACTTC.

The chain joins TRBV19 to TRBJ2-1; D possibly matches TRBD1 or TRBD2 (5 bases each). CDR3 length: 14 amino acids. CDR1 LNHDA and CDR2 SQIVND come from the germline V gene (reference sequence). V was cut by 5 bases and J by 0 bases, with 8 bases left in between. CDR3 nucleotide sequence: TGTGCCAGTAGTGGGGGTAGCTCCTACAATGAGCAGTTCTTC. Translated, it gives CASSGGSSYNEQFF.

In this sample, this clone turned up once. This chain uses TRBV25-1 with TRBJ1-3; D uncertain. Per the germline V gene, CDR1 is MGHDK and CDR2 is SYGVNS. This CDR3 is 12 amino acids long. V lost 4 bases, J lost 3 bases, and 4 bases lay in between. This CDR3 is CASSVGGNTIYF. The CDR3 DNA sequence: TGTGCCAGCAGTGTAGGTGGAAACACCATATATTTT.

CDR3 sequence (DNA): TGTGCCAGCAGCTCCGACAGGCCAAAACTGTTTTTT. It codes for CASSSDRPKLFF. The chain links TRBV7-2 to TRBJ1-4; tentatively, D is TRBD1 (6 bases). Per germline, CDR1 SGHTA and CDR2 FQGNSA. Trimming left V 4 bases short and J 10 bases short, with 10 bases between. This CDR3 is built from 12 residues.

This rearrangement joins TRBV5-6 to TRBJ2-3; 7 nucleotides align to TRBD2. The CDR3 consists of 19 residues. The V and J ends lost 3 bases and 2 bases, in that order; junction bases with no gene match: 18. Germline V gene sequence: CDR1 SGHDT, CDR2 YYEEEE. DNA of the CDR3: TGTGCCAGCAGCTCCTTTGTGGGGTCCCCTAGCGGCTCCACAGATACGCAGTATTTT. This codes for CASSSFVGSPSGSTDTQYF.

This rearrangement joins TRBV28 to TRBJ2-7; TRBD1 is a possible D gene (6 bases). The CDR3 is 14 residues long. V lost 3 bases, J lost 7 bases, and 16 bases lay in between. Germline V CDR1 and CDR2: MDHEN, SYDVKM. The CDR3 DNA follows: TGTGCCAGCAGTTTGGAGCAGGGGATCGGGGAGCAGTACTTC. The encoded protein is CASSLEQGIGEQYF.

J is TRBJ2-2 and V is TRBV9; 8 positions match TRBD1. After removal of 5 bases from V and 5 bases from J, the junction contained 2 bases not matched to a gene. This CDR3 spans 13 amino acids. CDR1 and CDR2 (germline): SGDLS, YYNGEE. The CDR3 DNA reads TGTGCCAGCAGGGACAGGGTAACCGGGGAGCTGTTTTTT. Encoded protein: CASRDRVTGELFF.

This chain connects TRBV5-1 to TRBJ2-7; 10 positions match TRBD1. This CDR3 comprises 13 residues. The trim removed 2 bases at V and 7 bases at J, leaving 3 bases unmatched. CDR1 and CDR2 (germline): SGHRS, YFSETQ. DNA for the CDR3: TGCGCCAGCAGCTTTGGACAGGGGGGAGAGCAGTACTTC. It is translated as CASSFGQGGEQYF.